This T cell receptor (beta chain) was documented in a study of cytomegalovirus exposure and HLA in healthy donors. Findings and limits, study-wide: Cytomegalovirus-associated status was assigned to 164 TCR beta chains. Later on, an analysis tied 15,000 to 20,000 TCR beta sequences to HLA alleles at 0.05 false discovery rate. V segments that were indistinguishable, TRBV6-2 and TRBV6-3 among them, were omitted from analysis.

Germline V lookup: CDR1 SGDLS, CDR2 YYNGEE. V was trimmed by 3 bases and J by 12 bases, leaving 13 bases between them. The length of the CDR3 is 13 residues. The PCR used 60 Vbeta and 13 Jbeta primers. Measured with immunoSEQ multiplex PCR; TCRdb has only the in-frame clones, and not every one. The repertoire has 150,000 to 160,000 clones, about 84% of them found once; the top ten carry around 5.2%. Concerning this clone itself: Its antigen is as yet unknown.

The sequence was collected from a woman aged 35 to 49 in good health and CMV-seropositive. Input material: PBMCs. The chain combines TRBV9 with TRBJ1-6; D is uncertain. CDR3 sequence: CASSGLGNQPLHF. The CDR3 DNA is TGTGCCAGCAGCGGTCTCGGTAATCAACCCCTCCACTTT.